This record concerns one T cell receptor (beta chain) sequence. The antigen is unknown. Specified time point: persistent/refractory GD, antithyroid drugs over 5 years with positive TRAb. The authors made the TCR library using RNA they extracted from PBMCs. The EDTA tubes were filled with around 8.1 milliliters of drawn peripheral blood. This sample was included in a study of regulatory T cells in long-lasting Graves disease. Study-level findings and limits: Not thyroid tissue but only peripheral blood was studied. Persistent disease favored TRBV28, TRBJ1-2 and TRBJ2-5.

According to the study, TCR beta libraries were built with iRepertoire HTBI primers and CDR3-region Arm-PCR. TCRdb independently ran MiXCR on the multiplex PCR reads; one entry per CDR3 protein. The table shows 300,000 to 500,000 distinct CDR3 sequences, with 20% occurring only once. This CDR3 is 15 amino acids long. Germline assignment: CDR1 LNHDA and CDR2 SQIVND (reference sequence). Trimming shortened V by 5 bases and J by 0 bases, and 13 bases separated the two germline ends. This TCR came from a female donor with Graves disease. The V call is TRBV19, the J call TRBJ1-1; no reliable D call. The sequences come from peripheral blood mononuclear cells (PBMCs), collected when the disease was refractory, from a patient treated with antithyroid drugs. The CDR3 DNA follows: TGTGCCAGTAGTTTCGCGGACGAGGTGAACACTGAAGCTTTCTTT. Its translation: CASSFADEVNTEAFF.